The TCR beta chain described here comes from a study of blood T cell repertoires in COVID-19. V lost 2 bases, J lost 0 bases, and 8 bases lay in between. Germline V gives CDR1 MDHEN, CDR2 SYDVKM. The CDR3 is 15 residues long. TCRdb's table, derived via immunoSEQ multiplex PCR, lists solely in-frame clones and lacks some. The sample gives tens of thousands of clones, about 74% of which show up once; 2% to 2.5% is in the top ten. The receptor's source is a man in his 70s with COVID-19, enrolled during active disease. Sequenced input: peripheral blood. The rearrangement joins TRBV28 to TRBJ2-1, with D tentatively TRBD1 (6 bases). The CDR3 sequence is CASSLQGSSYNEQFF. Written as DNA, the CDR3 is TGTGCCAGCAGTTTACAGGGGTCCTCCTACAATGAGCAGTTCTTC.